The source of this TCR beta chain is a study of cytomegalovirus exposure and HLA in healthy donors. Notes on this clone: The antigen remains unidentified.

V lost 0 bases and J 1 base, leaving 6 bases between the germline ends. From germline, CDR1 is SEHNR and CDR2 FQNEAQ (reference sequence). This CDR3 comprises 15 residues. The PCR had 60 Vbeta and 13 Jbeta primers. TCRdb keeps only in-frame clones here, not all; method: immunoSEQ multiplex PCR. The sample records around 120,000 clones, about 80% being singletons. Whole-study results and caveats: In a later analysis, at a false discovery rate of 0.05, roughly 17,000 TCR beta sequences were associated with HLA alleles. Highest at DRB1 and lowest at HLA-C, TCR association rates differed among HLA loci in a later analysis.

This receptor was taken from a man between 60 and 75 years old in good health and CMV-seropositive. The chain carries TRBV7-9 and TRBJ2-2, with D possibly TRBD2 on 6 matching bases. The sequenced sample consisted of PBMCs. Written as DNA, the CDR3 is TGTGCCAGCAGCTTAGCTAGCGGGAACACCGGGGAGCTGTTTTTT. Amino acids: CASSLASGNTGELFF.